Following are 2 T cell receptor beta chains from one sample sequenced in a study of T cells in Graves' hyperthyroidism and ophthalmopathy. The CDR3 regions of TCR beta were amplified from RNA transcripts. The study used the HTBI primer set for a first-round RT-PCR of the TCR CDR3. TCRdb reprocessed the multiplex PCR reads via MiXCR and lists one record per CDR3 protein. The table records a few hundred thousand distinct CDR3 sequences, approximately 13% of them present only once. The sample was blood. Receptor source: a woman aged 18-29 years with Graves' hyperthyroidism.

The rearrangement links TRBV6-5 to TRBJ1-2, with 10 bases matching TRBD1. CDR3 length equals 14 residues. The V gene's germline CDR1 is MNHEY and CDR2 SVGAGI. Germline trimming cut 2 bases from V and 5 bases from J; bases unmatched to any gene: 2. DNA for the CDR3: TGTGCCAGCAGTTACGACAGGGGGCTTTATGGCTACACCTTC. This sequence encodes CASSYDRGLYGYTF.

Many counts were recorded for this clonotype. The rearrangement links TRBV7-9 to TRBJ2-3; weak D call: TRBD2 (6 bases). CDR1 SEHNR and CDR2 FQNEAQ come from the germline V gene (reference sequence). The CDR3 covers 14 residues. Trimming removed 5 bases from V and 3 bases from J, with 12 bases in between. In DNA form, the CDR3 reads TGTGCCAGCAGCGCTGGAGGGGTTACAGATACGCAGTATTTT. This sequence encodes CASSAGGVTDTQYF. Full variable domain (rest looked up from reference TRBV7-9 and TRBJ2-3): DTGVSQNPRHKITKRGQNVTFRCDPISEHNRLYWYRQTLGQGPEFLTYFQNEAQLEKSRLLSDRFSAERPKGSFSTLEIQRTEQGDSAMYLCASSAGGVTDTQYFGPGTRLTVL.